A selection of T cell receptor beta chains follows, all from one sample in a study of blood T cells in healthy people across ages. TCRdb analysed the 5' RACE reads with MiXCR anew, one entry per CDR3 protein. This table holds roughly 900,000 distinct CDR3 sequences, about 28% found once. Material: blood. These receptors all come from a woman at least 80 years old in good health. The CDR3 runs from the conserved cysteine through the conserved F or W. The D gene is left open where the match is weak. Some rows mark clone size as missing; the rest say once, few, many or name a class of expanded clone.

J gene	clone size	V gene	D gene	CDR3 DNA	CDR3 protein
TRBJ2-1	many	TRBV12-3/TRBV12-4	NA	TGTGCCAGCAGGCCCAGGGGAGGGAATGAGCAGTTCTTC	CASRPRGGNEQFF
TRBJ2-5	many	TRBV14	TRBD1	TGTGCCAGCAGCCAACAAACAGGGGTGGGAGTGGAGACCCAGTACTTC	CASSQQTGVGVETQYF
TRBJ2-1	many	TRBV7-9	NA	TGTGCCAGCAGCTCACACATTGGGGCGGGCTACAATGAGCAGTTCTTC	CASSSHIGAGYNEQFF
TRBJ1-5	NA	TRBV4-3	TRBD1	TGCGCCAGCAGCCAAGATGCTCCGGACAGGGGAGGCTATAGCAATCAGCCCCAGCATTTT	CASSQDAPDRGGYSNQPQHF
TRBJ1-5	NA	TRBV15	NA	TGTGCCACCAGCAGAGACAGGGCGAGCAATCAGCCCCAGCATTTT	CATSRDRASNQPQHF
TRBJ2-5	many	TRBV7-9	NA	TGTGCCAGCAGTACCGACAGATGGGAGACCCAGTACTTC	CASSTDRWETQYF
TRBJ1-2	NA	TRBV6-1	NA	TGTGCCAGCAGTGAGGGGCTAGACAGGCCCTATGGCTACACCTTC	CASSEGLDRPYGYTF
TRBJ2-7	many	TRBV18	NA	TGTGCCAGCTCTCAAGACAGTACCCGCTACGAGCAGTACTTC	CASSQDSTRYEQYF
TRBJ1-1	few	TRBV12-3/TRBV12-4	NA	TGTGCCAGCAGTCTGACGAGGAAGCGGAACACTGAAGCTTTCTTT	CASSLTRKRNTEAFF
TRBJ1-2	NA	TRBV3-1	TRBD1	TGTGCCAGCAGCCAAAAAAGAGTACCGGGACAGGGCGACGATGGCTACACCTTC	CASSQKRVPGQGDDGYTF
TRBJ2-1	NA	TRBV5-4	TRBD2	TGTGCCAGCAGCTTGGTGGGGGGGGACTACAATGAGCAGTTCTTC	CASSLVGGDYNEQFF
TRBJ1-4	few	TRBV25-1	TRBD1	TGTGCCCTACCGACAGGGAAAGCTAATGAAAAACTGTTTTTT	CALPTGKANEKLFF
TRBJ2-5	many	TRBV29-1	NA	TGCAGCGTGGCCTTTGGTCTGGTCGGTGAGACCCAGTACTTC	CSVAFGLVGETQYF
TRBJ2-3	many	TRBV6-1	NA	TGTGCCAGCAGTGAATGGCAAAGACCAGAGGATACGCAGTATTTT	CASSEWQRPEDTQYF
TRBJ1-2	many	TRBV5-1	TRBD1	TGCGCCAGCAGCTTGGGAACAGGGGCGAAACAGGGCGGCTACACCTTC	CASSLGTGAKQGGYTF
TRBJ1-2	few	TRBV25-1	TRBD1	TGTGCCAGCAGGACAGGGCACTATGGCTACACCTTC	CASRTGHYGYTF
TRBJ2-3	many	TRBV7-9	NA	TGTGCCAGCAGCCGGCGAGTCGCAGATACGCAGTATTTT	CASSRRVADTQYF
TRBJ2-2	many	TRBV9	NA	TGTGCCAGCAGCGCCATACTGGCCGGGGAGCTGTTTTTT	CASSAILAGELFF
TRBJ1-6	few	TRBV2	NA	TGTGCCAGCATCTCAGGAGGGATGCGAGGGAATTCACCCCTCCACTTT	CASISGGMRGNSPLHF
TRBJ2-5	many	TRBV11-1	NA	TGTGCCAGCAGCCTACAGGGTTGGGAGACCCAGTACTTC	CASSLQGWETQYF
TRBJ2-5	many	TRBV28	NA	TGTGCCAGCAGTATAGGGGTGGAAGAGACCCAGTACTTC	CASSIGVEETQYF
TRBJ1-4	NA	TRBV18	NA	TGTGCCAGCTCAGCCTCCAGGAATGAAAAACTGTTTTTT	CASSASRNEKLFF
TRBJ2-1	many	TRBV11-2	NA	TGTGCCAGCACGCAGGGGTTTATATGGGAGCAGTTCTTC	CASTQGFIWEQFF
TRBJ1-3	NA	TRBV12-3/TRBV12-4	NA	TGTGCCAGCAGTTATCAGGGCCCAATCTCTGGAAACACCATATATTTT	CASSYQGPISGNTIYF
TRBJ2-1	many	TRBV10-1	TRBD2	TGCGCCAGCAGCACTAGCGGGACCTACAATGAGCAGTTCTTC	CASSTSGTYNEQFF
TRBJ1-5	NA	TRBV28	NA	TGTGCCAGCACTCAAGGGCGTTTGGAGCCCCAGCATTTT	CASTQGRLEPQHF
TRBJ2-7	NA	TRBV6-5	NA	TGTGCCAGCACCCAGAACGAATATGTTGGCGAGCAGTACTTC	CASTQNEYVGEQYF
TRBJ1-6	NA	TRBV7-9	TRBD1	TGTGCCAGCAGCTTCTGGGGACAGGATAATTCACCCCTCCACTTT	CASSFWGQDNSPLHF
TRBJ2-7	many	TRBV5-1	NA	TGCGCCAGCAGCCCCACCTCTTCCTACGAGCAGTACTTC	CASSPTSSYEQYF
TRBJ2-4	NA	TRBV7-2	TRBD2	TGTGCCAGCAGCCCGACTAGCGGGGGGAATAAAGCCAAAAACATTCAGTACTTC	CASSPTSGGNKAKNIQYF
TRBJ2-3	many	TRBV7-2	TRBD2	TGTGCCAGCAGCTTAGGTCCGGGACTAGCGGGGGAGGGGGATACGCAGTATTTT	CASSLGPGLAGEGDTQYF
TRBJ2-5	once	TRBV20-1	NA	TGCAGTGCTAGAGGAGGGGCGAACAGCCAACAAGAGACCCAGTACTTC	CSARGGANSQQETQYF
TRBJ2-7	many	TRBV28	NA	TGTGCCAGCAGTTTGATTCACAGGGCAGGAGAGCAGTACTTC	CASSLIHRAGEQYF
TRBJ1-1	NA	TRBV12-3/TRBV12-4	NA	TGTGCCAGCAGTCCCTACGCGTTAAGGTACACTGAAGCTTTCTTT	CASSPYALRYTEAFF
TRBJ1-2	once	TRBV20-1	TRBD1	TGCAGTGCTAGAGACCCGGGACAGGGGGGCCGTTGGGGCTACACCTTC	CSARDPGQGGRWGYTF
TRBJ2-3	many	TRBV28	TRBD2	TGTGCCAGCAGTTCGCTCGGGGGGGCCCGGTCAGATACGCAGTATTTT	CASSSLGGARSDTQYF
TRBJ2-5	NA	TRBV19	NA	TGTGCCAGTAGTAGACAGGGCGGGGGGCAAGAGGCCCAGTACTTC	CASSRQGGGQEAQYF
TRBJ1-2	few	TRBV16	NA	TGTGCCAGCAGCCAATCCGGGGTTTCCTACACCTTC	CASSQSGVSYTF
TRBJ2-5	few	TRBV6-1	TRBD1	TGTGCCAGCAGGGGACAGCCCGGCGAGACCCAGTACTTC	CASRGQPGETQYF
TRBJ2-3	NA	TRBV12-3/TRBV12-4	TRBD1	TGTGCCAGCAGTTCAGGAGTGGGGACAGATACGGAATATTTT	CASSSGVGTDTEYF
TRBJ1-1	NA	TRBV6-1	NA	TGTGCCAGCAGCCCAGGGGAGGTAGCTTTCTTT	CASSPGEVAFF
TRBJ2-5	many	TRBV25-1	NA	TGTGCCAGCAGTGACCCGACAGTCTCTGAGCAGTACTTC	CASSDPTVSEQYF
TRBJ2-3	many	TRBV24-1	NA	TGTGCCACCAGTCCAGGGGAAGATACGCAGTATTTT	CATSPGEDTQYF
TRBJ1-2	NA	TRBV7-6	TRBD1	TGTGCCAGCAGTTCAGACAGGGGAGCGGGCTACACCTTC	CASSSDRGAGYTF
TRBJ2-2	few	TRBV7-9	NA	TGTGCCAGCAGAAACGGCGAGCTGTTTTTT	CASRNGELFF
TRBJ2-1	many	TRBV19	NA	TGTGCCAGTAGTATGGCCCAAGGACGGGGCTCCTACAATGAGCAGTTCTTC	CASSMAQGRGSYNEQFF
TRBJ2-7	many	TRBV7-2	TRBD2	TGTGCCAGCAGCCCTAACCGGGGGGGAGGCGAGCAGTACTTC	CASSPNRGGGEQYF
TRBJ2-7	NA	TRBV6-4	TRBD2	TGTGCCAGCAGTAACCTAGCGGGGGAAATACTGTACGAGCAGTACTTC	CASSNLAGEILYEQYF
TRBJ2-7	many	TRBV12-3/TRBV12-4	NA	TGTGCCAGCACCCTTGGGACGGCGATGAGCTCCTACGAGCAGTACTTC	CASTLGTAMSSYEQYF
TRBJ1-1	few	TRBV6-1	NA	TGTGCCAGCACCCACGCACCAATGAACACTGAAGCTTTCTTT	CASTHAPMNTEAFF
TRBJ2-7	few	TRBV20-1	TRBD2	TGCAGTGCTAGAGATCTCGGGAGGGACAAATCCTACGAGCAGTACTTC	CSARDLGRDKSYEQYF
TRBJ1-6	many	TRBV6-2/TRBV6-3	NA	TGTGCCAGCAGATACCTGGGGGACAATTCACCCCTCCACTTT	CASRYLGDNSPLHF
TRBJ2-3	few	TRBV20-1	TRBD2	TGCAGTGCTAGTAGCAGTTGGACCTCCGGGACTAGCGGGCGCACAGATACGCAGTATTTT	CSASSSWTSGTSGRTDTQYF
TRBJ2-4	many	TRBV28	NA	TGTGCCAGCAGTTCTTCCGAAGGCAGAAAAAACATTCAGTACTTC	CASSSSEGRKNIQYF
TRBJ2-7	many	TRBV3-1	NA	TGTGCCAGCACCCTCCGGGACAACCCCTACGAGCAGTACTTC	CASTLRDNPYEQYF
TRBJ2-3	few	TRBV5-6	TRBD2	TGTGCCAGCAACGTAGCGGGGGGCAGCACAGATACGCAGTATTTT	CASNVAGGSTDTQYF
TRBJ1-2	many	TRBV7-9	NA	TGTGCCAGCAGCCCTTGGACGGGAAAAACTTTATATGGCTACACCTTC	CASSPWTGKTLYGYTF
TRBJ2-3	many	TRBV7-9	TRBD2	TGTGCCAGCAGCTTCCAGCGGGGGAGCACAGATACGCAGTATTTT	CASSFQRGSTDTQYF
TRBJ2-7	many	TRBV4-1	NA	TGCGCCAGCAGCCGTACAAGTACATCCTACGAGCAGTACTTC	CASSRTSTSYEQYF
TRBJ1-2	NA	TRBV7-2	NA	TGTGCCAGCAGCTTAGATTTCCGGACGTCTTATGGCTACACCTTC	CASSLDFRTSYGYTF